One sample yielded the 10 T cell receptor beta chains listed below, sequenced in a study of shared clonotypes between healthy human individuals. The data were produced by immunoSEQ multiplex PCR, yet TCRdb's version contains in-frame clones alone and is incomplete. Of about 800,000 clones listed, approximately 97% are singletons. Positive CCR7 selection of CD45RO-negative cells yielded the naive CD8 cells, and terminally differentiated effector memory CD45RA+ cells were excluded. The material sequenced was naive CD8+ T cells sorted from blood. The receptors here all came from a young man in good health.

CDR3 nucleotide sequence: TGCGCCAGCAGCGTAGGACTAGCGGGTCGCAATGAGCAGTTCTTC. Translation: CASSVGLAGRNEQFF. V gene TRBV10-2 combines with J gene TRBJ2-1, with 11 bases identical to TRBD2. The V gene end was trimmed by 6 bases and the J gene end by 6 bases; junction bases not matched to a gene: 7. This CDR3 has 15 amino acids. Germline V lookup: CDR1 WSHSY, CDR2 SAAADI.

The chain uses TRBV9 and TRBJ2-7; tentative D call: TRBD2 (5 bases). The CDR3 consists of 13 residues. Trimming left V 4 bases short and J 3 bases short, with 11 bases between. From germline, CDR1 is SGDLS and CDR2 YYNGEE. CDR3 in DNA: TGTGCCAGCAGCTACGGGGTCTACTACGAGCAGTACTTC. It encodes CASSYGVYYEQYF.

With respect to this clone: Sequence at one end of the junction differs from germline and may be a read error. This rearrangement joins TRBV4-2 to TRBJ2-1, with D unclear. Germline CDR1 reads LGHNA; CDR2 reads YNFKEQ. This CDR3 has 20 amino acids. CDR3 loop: CASSQGPLDVESPSNNEQFF. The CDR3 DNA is TGTGCCAGCAGCCAAGGTCCTTTGGACGTGGAGAGCCCCTCCAACAATGAGCAGTTCTTC.

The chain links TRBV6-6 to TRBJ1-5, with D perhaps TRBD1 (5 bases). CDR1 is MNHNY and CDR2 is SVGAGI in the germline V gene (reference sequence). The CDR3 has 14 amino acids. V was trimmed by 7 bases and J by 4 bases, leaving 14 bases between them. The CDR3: CASTAVGGNQPQHF. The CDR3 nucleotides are TGTGCCAGCACCGCCGTCGGGGGAAATCAGCCCCAGCATTTT.

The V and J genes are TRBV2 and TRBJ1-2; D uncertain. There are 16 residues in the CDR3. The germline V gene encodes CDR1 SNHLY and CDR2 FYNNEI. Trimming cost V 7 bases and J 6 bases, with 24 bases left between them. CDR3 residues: CASIGNEKRAYNGYTF. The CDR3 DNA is TGTGCCAGCATTGGGAACGAGAAAAGGGCCTATAATGGCTACACCTTC. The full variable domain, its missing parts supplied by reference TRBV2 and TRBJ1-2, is EPEVTQTPSHQVTQMGQEVILRCVPISNHLYFYWYRQILGQKVEFLVSFYNNEISEKSEIFDDQFSVERPDGSNFTLKIRSTKLEDSAMYFCASIGNEKRAYNGYTFGSGTRLTVV.

The CDR3 nucleotides are TGTGCCAGTAGTCTCAGGGGCTCCTACAATGAGCAGTTCTTC. Protein: CASSLRGSYNEQFF. The rearrangement uses TRBV19 and TRBJ2-1; a weak D match, TRBD1 (6 bases). Germline V gene data show CDR1 as LNHDA and CDR2 as SQIVND (reference sequence). CDR3 length equals 14 residues. Trimming pared 5 bases from V and 0 bases from J, leaving 8 bases between.

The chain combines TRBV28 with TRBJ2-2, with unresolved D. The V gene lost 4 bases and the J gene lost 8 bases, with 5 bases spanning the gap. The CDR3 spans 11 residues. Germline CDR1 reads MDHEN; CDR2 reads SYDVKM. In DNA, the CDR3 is TGTGCCAGCAGTTGGGGTGGGGAGCTGTTTTTT. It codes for CASSWGGELFF.

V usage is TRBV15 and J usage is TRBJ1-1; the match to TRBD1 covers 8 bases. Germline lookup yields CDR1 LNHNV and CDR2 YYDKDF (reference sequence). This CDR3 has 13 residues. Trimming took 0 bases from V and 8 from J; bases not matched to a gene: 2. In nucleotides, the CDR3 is TGTGCCACCAGCAGAGATGGGGACAGGGAAGCTTTCTTT. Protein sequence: CATSRDGDREAFF. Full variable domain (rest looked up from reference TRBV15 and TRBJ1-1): DAMVIQNPRYQVTQFGKPVTLSCSQTLNHNVMYWYQQKSSQAPKLLFHYYDKDFNNEADTPDNFQSRRPNTSFCFLDIRSPGLGDTAMYLCATSRDGDREAFFGQGTRLTVV.

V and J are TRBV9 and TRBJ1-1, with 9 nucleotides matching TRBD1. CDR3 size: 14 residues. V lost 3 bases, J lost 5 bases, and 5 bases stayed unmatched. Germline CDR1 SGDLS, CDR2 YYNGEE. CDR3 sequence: CASSDTGGHTEAFF. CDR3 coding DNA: TGTGCCAGCAGCGACACAGGGGGCCATACTGAAGCTTTCTTT.

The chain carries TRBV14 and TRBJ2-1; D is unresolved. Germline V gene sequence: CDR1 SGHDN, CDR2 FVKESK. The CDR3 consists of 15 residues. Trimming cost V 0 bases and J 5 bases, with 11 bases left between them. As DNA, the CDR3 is TGTGCCAGCAGCCAAGAGCCGACTCCTAACAATGAGCAGTTCTTC. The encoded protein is CASSQEPTPNNEQFF.